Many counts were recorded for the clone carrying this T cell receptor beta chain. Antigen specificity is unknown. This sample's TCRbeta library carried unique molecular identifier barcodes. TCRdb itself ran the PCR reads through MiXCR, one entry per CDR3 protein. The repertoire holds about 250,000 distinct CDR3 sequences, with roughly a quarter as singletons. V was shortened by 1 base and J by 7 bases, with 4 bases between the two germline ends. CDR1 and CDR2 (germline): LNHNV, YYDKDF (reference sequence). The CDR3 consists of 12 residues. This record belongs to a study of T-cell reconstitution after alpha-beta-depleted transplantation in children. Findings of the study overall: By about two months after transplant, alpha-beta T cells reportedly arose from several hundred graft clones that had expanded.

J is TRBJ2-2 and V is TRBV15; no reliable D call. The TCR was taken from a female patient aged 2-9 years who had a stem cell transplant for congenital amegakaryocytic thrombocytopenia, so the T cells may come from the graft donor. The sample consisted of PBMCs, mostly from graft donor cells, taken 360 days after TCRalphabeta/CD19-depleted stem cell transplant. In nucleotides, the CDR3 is TGTGCCACCAGCAGAGTTGGCGGGGAGCTGTTTTTT. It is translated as CATSRVGGELFF.